The rows below give T cell receptor beta chains drawn from one sample of a study of cytomegalovirus exposure and HLA in healthy donors. The assay was immunoSEQ multiplex PCR, and TCRdb's table has in-frame clones only and misses some. The sample gives some 120,000 clones, around three quarters of which show up once; around 3.5% is in the top ten. Material for sequencing was PBMCs. The receptor set was obtained from a man between 25 and 39 years old in good health and CMV-seronegative. CDR3s include the opening cysteine and the closing phenylalanine or tryptophan. The D gene is left open where the match is weak. Some rows mark clone size as missing; the rest say once, few, many or name a class of expanded clone.

>NA|NA|TRBV7-6|TRBJ2-5
TGTGCCAGCAGCTTAGGGGCAGACCGGAGACGGGGAGAGACCCAGTACTTC
CASSLGADRRRGETQYF
>few|NA|TRBV6-6|TRBJ2-4
TGTGCCAGCAGTTATGACAGGACCACCTCCAAAAACATTCAGTACTTC
CASSYDRTTSKNIQYF
>once|NA|TRBV9|TRBJ1-2
TGTGCCAGCAATCCGGCGGTAGAGAACTATGGCTACACCTTC
CASNPAVENYGYTF
>few|TRBD2|TRBV9|TRBJ2-3
TGTGCCAGCAGCGTAGACCGAGCGGGAGGTGGAGATACGCAGTATTTT
CASSVDRAGGGDTQYF
>NA|NA|TRBV5-4|TRBJ1-4
TGTGCCAGCAGCTTAAAACAGAATGAAAAACTGTTTTTT
CASSLKQNEKLFF
>once|NA|TRBV2|TRBJ2-1
TGTGCCAGCCTCGACAGAAGAGTTGGACGGAATGAGCAGTTCTTC
CASLDRRVGRNEQFF
>NA|TRBD1|TRBV7-6|TRBJ2-2
TGTGCCAGCAGCTTAGTGGGACAGCCTAACACCGGGGAGCTGTTTTTT
CASSLVGQPNTGELFF
>NA|TRBD1|TRBV13|TRBJ1-3
TGTGCCAGCAGCTTAGTGGGACAGGTTGGAAACACCATATATTTT
CASSLVGQVGNTIYF
>NA|TRBD2|TRBV5-4|TRBJ2-3
TGTGCCAGCAGTCCGGGACTATTAACAGATACGCAGTATTTT
CASSPGLLTDTQYF
>once|TRBD2|TRBV2|TRBJ2-3
TGTGCCAGCCGGCGGAGCGGGAGAAGAGATACGCAGTATTTT
CASRRSGRRDTQYF
>once|NA|TRBV29-1|TRBJ2-6
TGCAGCGTTGAGGCCGGGACGGGGGTCTCTGGGGCCAACGTCCTGACTTTC
CSVEAGTGVSGANVLTF
>few|TRBD1|TRBV6-6|TRBJ1-4
TGTGCCAGCAGTTACTACAGGGGGCTCGGTAATGAAAAACTGTTTTTT
CASSYYRGLGNEKLFF
>NA|NA|TRBV4-3|TRBJ1-1
TGCGCCAGCAGCCCCGGGGACACTAACACTGAAGCTTTCTTT
CASSPGDTNTEAFF
>NA|NA|TRBV4-3|TRBJ2-1
TGCGCCAGCAGCCAAGCTCTGAGGAACTATGAGCAGTTCTTC
CASSQALRNYEQFF
>NA|NA|TRBV30|TRBJ2-2
TGTGCCTTCTCTCGGGGAACGGGCGCGAACACCGGGGAGCTGTTTTTT
CAFSRGTGANTGELFF
>NA|TRBD1|TRBV7-2|TRBJ1-5
TGTGCCAGCAGCTTTCGGCAGGGGGTAAATCAGCCCCAGCATTTT
CASSFRQGVNQPQHF
>NA|TRBD1|TRBV28|TRBJ2-7
TGTGCCAGCGGACCCGACAGGGGAATAACCTACGAGCAGTACTTC
CASGPDRGITYEQYF